The clone carrying this T cell receptor (beta chain) showed up just once. The CDR3 runs 15 residues. V lost 6 bases to trimming and J lost 7 bases, with 16 bases between them. Germline values: CDR1 MNHEY, CDR2 SVGAGI. The data stem from a study of blood T cell repertoires in COVID-19. Here immunoSEQ multiplex PCR was the method, and the copy in TCRdb shows in-frame clones only, minus some. The table has approximately 290,000 clones, about 89% seen once; the top ten hold around 0.8%. The specimen was peripheral blood. The TCR was taken from a man aged 30 to 39 with acute or convalescent COVID-19. This chain links TRBV6-5 with TRBJ1-6; D may be TRBD1 (6 bases). CDR3 coding DNA: TGTGCCAGCAGAGTCGGGGGCGGGGGGAATTCACCCCTCCACTTT. This encodes CASRVGGGGNSPLHF.